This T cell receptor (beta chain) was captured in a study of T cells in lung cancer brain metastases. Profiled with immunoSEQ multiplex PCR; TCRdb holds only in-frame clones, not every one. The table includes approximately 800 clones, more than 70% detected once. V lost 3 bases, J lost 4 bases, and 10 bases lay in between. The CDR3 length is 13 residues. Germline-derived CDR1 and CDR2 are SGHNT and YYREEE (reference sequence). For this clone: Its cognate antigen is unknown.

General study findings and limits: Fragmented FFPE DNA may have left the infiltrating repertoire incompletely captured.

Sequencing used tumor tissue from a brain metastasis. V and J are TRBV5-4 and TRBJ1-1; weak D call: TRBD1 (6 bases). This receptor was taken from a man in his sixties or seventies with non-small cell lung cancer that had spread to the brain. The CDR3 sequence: CASSSAGVTEAFF. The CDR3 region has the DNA TGTGCCAGCAGCTCCGCAGGGGTCACTGAAGCTTTCTTT.